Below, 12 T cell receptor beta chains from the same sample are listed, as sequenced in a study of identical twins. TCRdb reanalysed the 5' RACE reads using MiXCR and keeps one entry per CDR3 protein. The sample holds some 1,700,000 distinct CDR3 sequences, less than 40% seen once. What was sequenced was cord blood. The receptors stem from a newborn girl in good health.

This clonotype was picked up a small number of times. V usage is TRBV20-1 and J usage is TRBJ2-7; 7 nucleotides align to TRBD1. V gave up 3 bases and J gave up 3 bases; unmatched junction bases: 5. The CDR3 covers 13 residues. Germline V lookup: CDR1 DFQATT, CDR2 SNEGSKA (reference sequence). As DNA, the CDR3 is TGCAGTGCTAGTTGGGACAGCCTCTACGAGCAGTACTTC. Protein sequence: CSASWDSLYEQYF.

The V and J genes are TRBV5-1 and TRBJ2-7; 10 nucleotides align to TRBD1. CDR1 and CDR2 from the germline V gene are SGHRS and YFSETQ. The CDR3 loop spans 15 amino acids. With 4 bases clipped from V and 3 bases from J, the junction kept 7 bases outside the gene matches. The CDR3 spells CASSTGTGVGYEQYF. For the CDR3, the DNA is TGCGCCAGCAGCACCGGGACAGGGGTAGGCTACGAGCAGTACTTC.

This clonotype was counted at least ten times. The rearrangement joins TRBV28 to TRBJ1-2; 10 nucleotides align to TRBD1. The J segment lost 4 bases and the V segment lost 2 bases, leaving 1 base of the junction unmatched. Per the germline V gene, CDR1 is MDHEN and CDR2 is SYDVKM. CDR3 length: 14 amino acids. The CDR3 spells CASSLRDRGYGYTF. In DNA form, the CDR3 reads TGTGCCAGCAGTTTACGGGACAGGGGCTATGGCTACACCTTC.

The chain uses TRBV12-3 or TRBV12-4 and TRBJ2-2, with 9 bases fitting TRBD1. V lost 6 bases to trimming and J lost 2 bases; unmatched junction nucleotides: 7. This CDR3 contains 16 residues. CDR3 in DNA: TGTGCCAGCAGACTGACAGGGGGAGCCAACACCGGGGAGCTGTTTTTT. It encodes CASRLTGGANTGELFF.

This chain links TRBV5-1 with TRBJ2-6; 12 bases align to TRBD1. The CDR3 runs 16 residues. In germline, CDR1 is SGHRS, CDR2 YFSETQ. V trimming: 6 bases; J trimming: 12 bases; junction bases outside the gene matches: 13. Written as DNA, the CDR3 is TGCGCCAGCAACCCCCGGGACAGGGGGCCCGGAGGCGTCCTGACTTTC. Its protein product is CASNPRDRGPGGVLTF.

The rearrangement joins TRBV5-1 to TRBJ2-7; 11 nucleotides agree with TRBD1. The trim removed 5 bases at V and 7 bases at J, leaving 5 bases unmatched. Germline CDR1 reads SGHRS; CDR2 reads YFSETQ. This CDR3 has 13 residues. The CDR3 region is CASRWTGGNEQYF. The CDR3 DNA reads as TGCGCCAGCAGGTGGACAGGGGGCAATGAGCAGTACTTC.

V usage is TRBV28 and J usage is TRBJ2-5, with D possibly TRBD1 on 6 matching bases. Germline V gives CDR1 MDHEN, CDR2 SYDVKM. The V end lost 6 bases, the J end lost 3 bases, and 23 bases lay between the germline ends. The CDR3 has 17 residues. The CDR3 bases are TGTGCCAGCAGCTCCCAGTGGGGGCACAGGGTGGAAGAGACCCAGTACTTC. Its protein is CASSSQWGHRVEETQYF.

The chain's CDR3 is CASSSRTVTYNEQFF. The CDR3, as DNA: TGTGCCAGCAGCTCTAGGACAGTTACCTACAATGAGCAGTTCTTC. This chain joins TRBV7-2 and TRBJ2-1; TRBD1 might be the D (6 bases). Germline V lookup: CDR1 SGHTA, CDR2 FQGNSA. The CDR3 is 15 residues long. V gave up 4 bases and J gave up 2 bases, with 12 bases separating them.

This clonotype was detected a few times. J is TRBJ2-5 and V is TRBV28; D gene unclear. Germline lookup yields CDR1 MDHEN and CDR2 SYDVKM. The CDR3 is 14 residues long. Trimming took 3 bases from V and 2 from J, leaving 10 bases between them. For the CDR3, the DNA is TGTGCCAGCAGTTTGATTCAGTTACAAGAGACCCAGTACTTC. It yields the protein CASSLIQLQETQYF.

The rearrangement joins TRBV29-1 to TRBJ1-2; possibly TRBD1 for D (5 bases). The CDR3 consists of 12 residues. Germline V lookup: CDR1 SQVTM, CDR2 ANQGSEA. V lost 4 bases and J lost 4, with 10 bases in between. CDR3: CSVGGGLYGYTF. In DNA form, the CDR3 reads TGCAGCGTTGGGGGGGGACTCTATGGCTACACCTTC.

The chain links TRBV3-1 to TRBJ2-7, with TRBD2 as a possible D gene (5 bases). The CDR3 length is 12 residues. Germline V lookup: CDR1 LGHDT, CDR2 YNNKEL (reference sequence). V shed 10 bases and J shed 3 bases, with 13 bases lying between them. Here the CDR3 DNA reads TGTGCCACCAGTACTGGACTCTACGAGCAGTACTTC. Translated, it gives CATSTGLYEQYF.

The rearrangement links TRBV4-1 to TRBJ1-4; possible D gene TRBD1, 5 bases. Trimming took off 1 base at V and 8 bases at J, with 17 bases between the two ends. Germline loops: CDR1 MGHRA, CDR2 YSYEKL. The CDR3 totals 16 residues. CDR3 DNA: TGCGCCAGCAGCCAAGTGCGCCGAGGGGCTAGAGAAAAACTGTTTTTT. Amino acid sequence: CASSQVRRGAREKLFF.